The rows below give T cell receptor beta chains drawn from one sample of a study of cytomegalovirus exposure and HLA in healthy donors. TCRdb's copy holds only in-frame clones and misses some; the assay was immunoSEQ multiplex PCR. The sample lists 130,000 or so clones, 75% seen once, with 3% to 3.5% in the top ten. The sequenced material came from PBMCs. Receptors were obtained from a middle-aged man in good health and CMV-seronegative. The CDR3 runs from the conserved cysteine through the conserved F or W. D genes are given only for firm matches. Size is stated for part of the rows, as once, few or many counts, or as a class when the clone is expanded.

DNA: TGTGCCAGCAGTGAGTCTTTTACATTGGAGCAGTACTTC; CDR3: CASSESFTLEQYF; D: .; J: TRBJ2-5; size: .; V: TRBV6-1
DNA: TGTGCCAGCAGTGGAAGGAGGGATGGCACTGAAGCTTTCTTT; CDR3: CASSGRRDGTEAFF; D: .; J: TRBJ1-1; size: few; V: TRBV2
DNA: TGCGCCAGCAGCTCCGGGACAGGGGGGACCGGGGAGCTGTTTTTT; CDR3: CASSSGTGGTGELFF; D: TRBD1; J: TRBJ2-2; size: .; V: TRBV5-1
DNA: TGTGCCAGCAGCGTAGATTCAGATGGCTACACCTTC; CDR3: CASSVDSDGYTF; D: .; J: TRBJ1-2; size: few; V: TRBV9
DNA: TGTGCCAGCAGCTTAGGCCAGGCGGCTTTCTTT; CDR3: CASSLGQAAFF; D: .; J: TRBJ1-1; size: .; V: TRBV11-1
DNA: TGCAGCGCCCCAGGGTCAGGGGAAGATACCGGGGAGCTGTTTTTT; CDR3: CSAPGSGEDTGELFF; D: .; J: TRBJ2-2; size: .; V: TRBV29-1
DNA: TGTGCCAGCAGCGCCGCCGGGGTCATGAACACTGAAGCTTTCTTT; CDR3: CASSAAGVMNTEAFF; D: .; J: TRBJ1-1; size: .; V: TRBV9
DNA: TGTGCCAGCAGTCTCTTGACAGGGGTGGGAACTAATGAAAAACTGTTTTTT; CDR3: CASSLLTGVGTNEKLFF; D: TRBD1; J: TRBJ1-4; size: .; V: TRBV27
DNA: TGTGCCAGCAGCGTAGGGGACAGGGTAGAGTTCTACGAGCAGTACTTC; CDR3: CASSVGDRVEFYEQYF; D: TRBD1; J: TRBJ2-7; size: .; V: TRBV9
DNA: TGCGCCAGCAGCCAAGTTCTAGCGGGGTCGGGTAATGAGCAGTTCTTC; CDR3: CASSQVLAGSGNEQFF; D: TRBD2; J: TRBJ2-1; size: .; V: TRBV4-3
DNA: TGTGCCAGCAGCTCCGCAGGGAACACTGAAGCTTTCTTT; CDR3: CASSSAGNTEAFF; D: .; J: TRBJ1-1; size: .; V: TRBV7-9
DNA: TGTGCCAGCAGCGCCGGGGGGAACACTGAAGCTTTCTTT; CDR3: CASSAGGNTEAFF; D: .; J: TRBJ1-1; size: few; V: TRBV7-2
DNA: TGTGCCAGTGCGGGCAGGGGTGGCTACACCTTC; CDR3: CASAGRGGYTF; D: .; J: TRBJ1-2; size: .; V: TRBV19
DNA: TGCGCCAGCAGGCGACAGGACAGCGGCTCCTACGAGCAGTACTTC; CDR3: CASRRQDSGSYEQYF; D: .; J: TRBJ2-7; size: .; V: TRBV5-1